The sequence of this T cell receptor beta chain was determined in a study of blood T cell repertoires in COVID-19. Study overall: From T cells, B-cell-depleted T cells, or PBMCs came the material, which was cDNA or gDNA.

Source study methods: Quantification of nucleated cells was approximated via reference gene primer amplification. Sequenced by immunoSEQ multiplex PCR; TCRdb stores in-frame clones only, minus some. From that table come the V and J calls and clone size; the DNA was used to work out D and trimming. The sample shows roughly 49,000 clones, around four fifths of them seen only once. This TCR was recovered from a human donor in a cohort sampled during active COVID-19. Sequencing used peripheral blood.

In nucleotides, the CDR3 is TGTGCCATCTTCGAGCAGTACTTC. Translation gives CAIFEQYF. The chain joins TRBV21-1 to TRBJ2-7; the listed D gene, TRBD2, was not tested against the DNA. TRBV21-1 is recorded as a pseudogene. CDR3 size: 8 residues.